Presented here are 20 T cell receptor beta chains from one specimen sequenced in a study of beta chain features in type 1 diabetes. Broader study findings: Type 1 diabetes patients showed a moderate but significant shortening of TCRB CDR3s in all four CD4+ subsets.

Expressed TCRB transcripts got sequenced, as all isolated RNA was reverse transcribed. TCRdb keeps only in-frame clones here, not all; method: immunoSEQ multiplex PCR. Here the sample spans 280,000 or so clones, 15% being singletons. For these TCRs, the target antigens are not known. Sequenced sample: naive CD4+ T cells from blood. These receptors all stem from a man aged 18 to 29 with type 1 diabetes.

This chain joins TRBV30 and TRBJ2-7; TRBD2 is a possible D gene (7 bases). V was shortened by 0 bases and J by 11 bases, with 11 bases between the two germline ends. The CDR3 runs 11 residues. Germline-derived CDR1 and CDR2 are GTSNPN and SVGIG (reference sequence). The CDR3 sequence is CAWSVRGREYF. CDR3 bases: TGTGCCTGGAGTGTAAGGGGGAGGGAGTACTTC. Full variable domain (rest looked up from reference TRBV30 and TRBJ2-7): SQTIHQWPATLVQPVGSPLSLECTVEGTSNPNLYWYRQAAGRGLQLLFYSVGIGQISSEVPQNLSASRPQDRQFILSSKKLLLSDSGFYLCAWSVRGREYFGPGTRLTVT.

This sequence joins TRBV7-9 and TRBJ2-1; TRBD2 agrees at 13 bases. The V gene's germline CDR1 is SEHNR and CDR2 FQNEAQ (reference sequence). The V gene end was trimmed by 1 base and the J gene end by 4 bases; junction bases not matched to a gene: 4. The CDR3 spans 17 residues. The DNA for the CDR3 is TGTGCCAGCAGCTTAGGTGGACTAGCGGGGGTTTACAATGAGCAGTTCTTC. This translates into CASSLGGLAGVYNEQFF. Supplemented by reference TRBV7-9 and TRBJ2-1, the full variable domain reads DTGVSQNPRHKITKRGQNVTFRCDPISEHNRLYWYRQTLGQGPEFLTYFQNEAQLEKSRLLSDRFSAERPKGSFSTLEIQRTEQGDSAMYLCASSLGGLAGVYNEQFFGPGTRLTVL.

This rearrangement joins TRBV5-4 to TRBJ2-1; possibly TRBD2 for D (6 bases). Germline CDR1 and CDR2: SGHNT and YYREEE (reference sequence). The length of the CDR3 is 13 residues. V lost 4 bases and J 3 bases, leaving 8 bases between the germline ends. The CDR3, as DNA: TGTGCCAGCAGCCCGGGGGACTACAATGAGCAGTTCTTC. Translated: CASSPGDYNEQFF.

The chain carries TRBV18 and TRBJ2-7; 8 positions match TRBD1. Looked up from germline, CDR1 is KGHSH and CDR2 is LQKENI. CDR3 size: 16 residues. With 3 bases clipped from V and 0 bases from J, the junction kept 7 bases outside the gene matches. This CDR3 is CASSPQDRGSSYEQYF. CDR3 in DNA: TGTGCCAGCTCACCCCAAGACAGGGGAAGCTCCTACGAGCAGTACTTC.

This clone was found a few times. The chain has TRBV23-1 and TRBJ2-1; 8 positions match TRBD1. TRBV23-1 has ORF status, its function being uncertain. The CDR3 totals 18 residues. V shed 3 bases and J 1 base; nucleotides not matched to a gene: 11. CDR3 nucleotides: TGCGCCAGCAGTCATGCCATTCCGGGACAGGATTCCTACAATGAGCAGTTCTTC. Translating it yields CASSHAIPGQDSYNEQFF.

The sample holds a few counts of this clone. V usage is TRBV6-5 and J usage is TRBJ2-5; D may be TRBD2 (7 bases). With 2 bases removed from V and 6 bases from J, the gap between germline ends came to 13 bases. The CDR3 is 14 amino acids. Germline V gene lookup returns CDR1 MNHEY and CDR2 SVGAGI. CDR3 in amino acids: CASSYGGGGKTQYF. The CDR3 nucleotides read TGTGCCAGCAGTTACGGCGGGGGCGGGAAGACCCAGTACTTC.

The CDR3 nucleotides read TGTGCCAGCAGTGAAGAACAGGGGGGTTTTAATTCACCCCTCCACTTT. It specifies CASSEEQGGFNSPLHF. The J gene is TRBJ1-6, the V gene TRBV2, with TRBD1 identical over 8 bases. The germline gives CDR1 SNHLY, CDR2 FYNNEI. J was trimmed by 6 bases and V by 1 base; bases with no gene match: 5. There are 16 residues in the CDR3.

The chain uses TRBV4-3 and TRBJ2-5; D may be TRBD2 (6 bases). In germline, CDR1 is LGHNA, CDR2 YSLEER. The CDR3 has 13 residues. Trimming took 1 base from V and 5 from J, leaving 8 bases between them. The CDR3 sequence is CASSQVEGETQYF. CDR3 sequence (DNA): TGCGCCAGCAGCCAAGTGGAGGGGGAGACCCAGTACTTC.

This clone was recorded a few times. J is TRBJ1-1 and V is TRBV29-1; 11 bases map to TRBD1. CDR3 length: 14 residues. Unmatched junction bases numbered 8, after V lost 6 bases and J lost 5 bases. CDR1 and CDR2 (germline): SQVTM, ANQGSEA. CDR3 nucleotide sequence: TGCAGCGTGGGAAGGGGACAGGGGGAAACTGAAGCTTTCTTT. Translated: CSVGRGQGETEAFF.

This chain links TRBV2 with TRBJ2-7; D is possibly TRBD2 (5 bases). V shed 5 bases and J shed 1 base, with 15 bases lying between them. Germline loops: CDR1 SNHLY, CDR2 FYNNEI. This CDR3 contains 15 residues. CDR3 bases: TGTGCCAGCAGTCAGAGGTACACGGGGTCCTACGAGCAGTACTTC. Amino acid sequence: CASSQRYTGSYEQYF.

The chain joins TRBV29-1 to TRBJ1-2; 8 nucleotides agree with TRBD1. Germline loops: CDR1 SQVTM, CDR2 ANQGSEA. V lost 7 bases, J lost 2 bases, and 6 bases stayed unmatched. This CDR3 contains 13 residues. CDR3 nucleotides: TGCAGCGCTAGGACAGGGCTGAACTATGGCTACACCTTC. Protein sequence: CSARTGLNYGYTF.

This chain uses TRBV5-4 with TRBJ2-3, with TRBD2 identical over 11 bases. CDR1 SGHNT and CDR2 YYREEE come from the germline V gene (reference sequence). V dropped 4 bases and J dropped 3; count of bases not matched to a gene: 7. This CDR3 region has 16 residues. Here the CDR3 reads CASSQKTSGMTDTQYF. The DNA for the CDR3 is TGTGCCAGCAGCCAAAAGACTAGCGGGATGACAGATACGCAGTATTTT. Full variable domain (missing parts from reference TRBV5-4 and TRBJ2-3): ETGVTQSPTHLIKTRGQQVTLRCSSQSGHNTVSWYQQALGQGPQFIFQYYREEENGRGNFPPRFSGLQFPNYSSELNVNALELDDSALYLCASSQKTSGMTDTQYFGPGTRLTVL.

This chain joins TRBV27 and TRBJ1-2, with D uncertain. Germline lookup yields CDR1 MNHEY and CDR2 SMNVEV (reference sequence). The V gene lost 1 base and the J gene lost 4 bases, with 10 bases spanning the gap. The CDR3 sequence is 14 residues long. The chain's CDR3 is CASSLWRGFYGYTF. The CDR3, as DNA: TGTGCCAGCAGTTTATGGCGGGGTTTCTATGGCTACACCTTC.

This clone was picked up a small number of times. The V call is TRBV5-1, the J call TRBJ2-3; 8 nucleotides align to TRBD2. The CDR3 is 16 residues long. Per the germline V gene, CDR1 is SGHRS and CDR2 is YFSETQ. V trimming: 1 base; J trimming: 4 bases; junction bases outside the gene matches: 8. CDR3 in amino acids: CASSLWSGGLPDTQYF. In nucleotides, the CDR3 is TGCGCCAGCAGCTTGTGGAGCGGGGGCCTCCCAGATACGCAGTATTTT.

This clone was observed a few times. The chain is built from TRBV20-1 and TRBJ2-5; weak D call: TRBD2 (6 bases). CDR3 length: 11 residues. Germline V CDR1 and CDR2: DFQATT, SNEGSKA (reference sequence). The CDR3 region is CSLGRQETQYF. The CDR3 nucleotides read TGCAGCCTCGGGAGACAAGAGACCCAGTACTTC.

This clone turned up a few times. The chain joins TRBV28 to TRBJ1-5; D is ambiguous. The CDR3 totals 16 residues. Deletions cut 6 bases from V and 9 bases from J, with 24 bases between. CDR1 MDHEN and CDR2 SYDVKM come from the germline V gene. The CDR3 DNA is TGTGCCAGCAGCCGCGGTGGCAGTCGGAGCTCACGGCCCCAGCATTTT. Translation: CASSRGGSRSSRPQHF.

Remarks on this clone: Other DNA variants within this sample encode the same CDR3. The V call is TRBV6-6, the J call TRBJ1-2, with unresolved D. The V end was cut by 0 bases, the J end by 7 bases, with 3 bases between. This CDR3 has 11 residues. CDR1 is MNHNY, CDR2 SVGAGI, per germline (reference sequence). The CDR3 region has the DNA TGTGCCAGCAGTTACTCGAGTGGCTACACCTTC. Its translation: CASSYSSGYTF.

This clone was recorded a few times. The chain uses TRBV30 and TRBJ2-1, with TRBD2 matching 8 bases. Germline CDR1 is GTSNPN and CDR2 is SVGIG (reference sequence). The CDR3 spans 15 residues. J lost 3 bases, V lost 4 bases, and 8 bases had no gene match. Here the CDR3 reads CAWTRGGQFYNEQFF. CDR3 nucleotide sequence: TGTGCCTGGACTCGGGGGGGGCAATTCTACAATGAGCAGTTCTTC.

The table lists this clone with a few counts. V and J are TRBV7-9 and TRBJ2-3; 8 bases agree with TRBD1. V shed 2 bases and J 4 bases; nucleotides not matched to a gene: 8. This CDR3 is built from 16 residues. Germline V gives CDR1 SEHNR, CDR2 FQNEAQ (reference sequence). The CDR3 reads CASSLFRTGWSDTQYF. CDR3 DNA sequence: TGTGCCAGCAGCTTATTCCGGACAGGGTGGTCAGATACGCAGTATTTT.

The sample holds a few counts of this clone. This chain connects TRBV19 to TRBJ2-7, with a weak D call TRBD2 (5 bases). The CDR3 has 17 residues. V was trimmed by 2 bases and J by 3 bases, leaving 20 bases between them. Germline V gene lookup returns CDR1 LNHDA and CDR2 SQIVND (reference sequence). CDR3 sequence (DNA): TGTGCCAGTAGTATATCGGTTTGGCAGAGAGGGAACTACGAGCAGTACTTC. Amino acid sequence: CASSISVWQRGNYEQYF.